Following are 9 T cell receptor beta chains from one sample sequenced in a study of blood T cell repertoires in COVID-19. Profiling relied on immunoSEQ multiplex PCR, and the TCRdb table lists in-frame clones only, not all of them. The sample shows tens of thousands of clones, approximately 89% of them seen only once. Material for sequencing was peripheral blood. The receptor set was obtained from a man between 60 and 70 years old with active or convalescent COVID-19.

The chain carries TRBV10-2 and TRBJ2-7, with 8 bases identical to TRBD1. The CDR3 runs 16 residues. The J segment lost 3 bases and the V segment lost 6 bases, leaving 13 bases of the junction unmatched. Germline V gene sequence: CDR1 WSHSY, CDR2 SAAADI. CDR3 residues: CASSPGPGQGFYEQYF. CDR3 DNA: TGCGCCAGCAGCCCGGGACCCGGACAGGGATTCTACGAGCAGTACTTC.

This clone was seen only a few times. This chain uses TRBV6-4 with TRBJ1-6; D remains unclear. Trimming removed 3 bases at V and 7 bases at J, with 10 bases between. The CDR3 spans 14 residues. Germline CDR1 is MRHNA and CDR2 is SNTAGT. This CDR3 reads CASSDGTENSPLHF. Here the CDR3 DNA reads TGTGCCAGCAGTGATGGTACCGAGAATTCACCCCTCCACTTT.

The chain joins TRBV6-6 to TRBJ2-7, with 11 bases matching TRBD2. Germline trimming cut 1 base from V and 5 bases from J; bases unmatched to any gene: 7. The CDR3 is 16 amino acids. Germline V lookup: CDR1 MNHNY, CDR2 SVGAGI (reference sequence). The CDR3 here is CASSYLLSGGADEQYF. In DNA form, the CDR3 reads TGTGCCAGCAGTTACTTACTTAGCGGGGGGGCTGACGAGCAGTACTTC.

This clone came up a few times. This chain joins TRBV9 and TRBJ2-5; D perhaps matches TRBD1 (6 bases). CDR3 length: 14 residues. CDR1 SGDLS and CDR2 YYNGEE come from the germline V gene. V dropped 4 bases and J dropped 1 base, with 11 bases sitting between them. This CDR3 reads CASSLGAFQETQYF. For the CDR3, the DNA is TGTGCCAGCAGCTTGGGGGCGTTCCAAGAGACCCAGTACTTC.

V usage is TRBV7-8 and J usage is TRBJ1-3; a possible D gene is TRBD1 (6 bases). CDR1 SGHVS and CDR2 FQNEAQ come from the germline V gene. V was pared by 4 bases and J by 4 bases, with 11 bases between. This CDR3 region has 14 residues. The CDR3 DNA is TGTGCCAGCAGCTCCGGACAGCGGGGAAACACCATATATTTT. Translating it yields CASSSGQRGNTIYF.

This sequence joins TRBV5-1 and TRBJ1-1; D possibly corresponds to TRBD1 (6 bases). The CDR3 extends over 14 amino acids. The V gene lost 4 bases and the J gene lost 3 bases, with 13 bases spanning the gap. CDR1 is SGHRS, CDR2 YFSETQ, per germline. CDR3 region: CASSVQGGDTEAFF. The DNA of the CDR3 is TGCGCCAGCAGCGTACAGGGTGGGGACACTGAAGCTTTCTTT.

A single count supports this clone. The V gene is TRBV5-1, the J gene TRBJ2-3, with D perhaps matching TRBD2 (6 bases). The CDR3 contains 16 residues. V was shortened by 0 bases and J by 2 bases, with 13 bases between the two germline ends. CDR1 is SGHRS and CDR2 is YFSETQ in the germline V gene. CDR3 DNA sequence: TGCGCCAGCAGCTTGGCCGGCGGGACGCACACAGATACGCAGTATTTT. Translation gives CASSLAGGTHTDTQYF.

The CDR3 here is CASGEDITAFYEQYF. The CDR3 DNA sequence: TGTGCCAGCGGAGAGGACATTACTGCCTTCTACGAGCAGTACTTC. The chain couples TRBV28 to TRBJ2-7; weak D call: TRBD1 (5 bases). Germline-derived CDR1 and CDR2 are MDHEN and SYDVKM. V shed 8 bases and J shed 3 bases, with 20 bases lying between them. The CDR3 has 15 amino acids.

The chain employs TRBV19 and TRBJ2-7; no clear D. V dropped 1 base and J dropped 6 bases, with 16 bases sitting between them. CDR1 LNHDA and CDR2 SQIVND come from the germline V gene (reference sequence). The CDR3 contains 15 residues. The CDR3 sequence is CASSIGAARASEQYF. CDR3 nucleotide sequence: TGTGCCAGTAGTATAGGGGCAGCAAGAGCATCCGAGCAGTACTTC.